The 13 T cell receptor beta chains below come from one sample, sequenced in a study of blood T cell repertoires in COVID-19. The repertoire was sequenced with immunoSEQ multiplex PCR; TCRdb's copy has only in-frame clones and lacks some. The data show 30,000 or so clones, 80% to 90% seen once. The sequenced sample was peripheral blood. Receptor source: a woman aged 80 or over with active or convalescent COVID-19.

The chain employs TRBV16 and TRBJ1-5; D perhaps matches TRBD1 (6 bases). Germline V lookup: CDR1 KGHSY, CDR2 FQNENV. The CDR3 totals 16 residues. Trimming left V 4 bases short and J 4 bases short, with 17 bases between. This CDR3 reads CASSPTGGARNQPQHF. The CDR3 DNA follows: TGTGCCAGCAGCCCTACGGGGGGGGCTAGGAATCAGCCCCAGCATTTT.

This clone was detected once. This chain connects TRBV30 to TRBJ1-6, with TRBD1 as a possible D gene (5 bases). V was pared by 5 bases and J by 3 bases, with 8 bases between. Germline V gene data show CDR1 as GTSNPN and CDR2 as SVGIG (reference sequence). The CDR3 totals 13 residues. The CDR3 bases are TGTGCCTGGCAGGACAACTATAATTCACCCCTCCACTTT. Its translation: CAWQDNYNSPLHF.

This rearrangement joins TRBV6-5 to TRBJ2-7; 7 nucleotides agree with TRBD1. With V trimmed by 6 bases and J by 0 bases, 5 bases remained unmatched. The V gene's germline CDR1 is MNHEY and CDR2 SVGAGI. This CDR3 region has 14 residues. For the CDR3, the DNA is TGTGCCAGCAGGCTGGGACAGTACTCCTACGAGCAGTACTTC. Protein product: CASRLGQYSYEQYF.

V is TRBV6-1 and J is TRBJ1-2; D perhaps matches TRBD1 (5 bases). Germline CDR1 MNHNS, CDR2 SASEGT. The V end lost 1 base, the J end lost 3 bases, and 12 bases lay between the germline ends. CDR3 size: 15 residues. CDR3 protein: CASSEGAGWDYGYTF. The DNA for the CDR3 is TGTGCCAGCAGTGAAGGCGCAGGGTGGGACTATGGCTACACCTTC.

The genes are TRBV9 and TRBJ2-3; 10 bases match TRBD2. Germline lookup yields CDR1 SGDLS and CDR2 YYNGEE. Trimming took 0 bases from V and 4 from J; bases not matched to a gene: 8. This CDR3 has 17 residues. This CDR3 is CASSVGSSGRQADTQYF. The CDR3 nucleotides read TGTGCCAGCAGCGTAGGGTCTAGCGGGAGACAGGCAGATACGCAGTATTTT.

For the CDR3, the DNA is TGCGCCAGCAGCTTGAGTCCCGGGAACACTGAAGCTTTCTTT. Translated: CASSLSPGNTEAFF. This chain joins TRBV5-1 and TRBJ1-1, with D uncertain. Trimming removed 1 base at V and 1 base at J, with 8 bases between. This CDR3 contains 14 residues. Germline loops: CDR1 SGHRS, CDR2 YFSETQ.

The genes are TRBV28 and TRBJ1-2, with 9 bases that match TRBD1. CDR1 is MDHEN and CDR2 is SYDVKM in the germline V gene. CDR3 length equals 14 residues. V gave up 7 bases and J gave up 4 bases; unmatched junction bases: 7. CDR3: CASKTGGAGYGYTF. CDR3 DNA sequence: TGTGCCAGCAAAACAGGGGGCGCTGGCTATGGCTACACCTTC.

The CDR3 region is CASRSGTGVKLPQHF. DNA for the CDR3: TGTGCCAGCAGGTCCGGGACAGGGGTGAAGCTGCCCCAGCATTTT. The rearrangement links TRBV6-5 to TRBJ1-5, with 10 bases matching TRBD1. Losses at the gene ends were 6 bases for V and 9 bases for J; bases not matched to a gene: 11. Germline lookup yields CDR1 MNHEY and CDR2 SVGAGI. The CDR3 is made up of 15 amino acids.

The chain couples TRBV19 to TRBJ1-5, with D unresolved. The V end lost 4 bases, the J end lost 4 bases, and 5 bases lay between the germline ends. The CDR3 totals 12 residues. Per germline, CDR1 LNHDA and CDR2 SQIVND (reference sequence). CDR3 nucleotide sequence: TGTGCCAGTAGTAACATAAATCAGCCCCAGCATTTT. This sequence encodes CASSNINQPQHF.

This clone has more than one count but fewer than ten. The V call is TRBV20-1, the J call TRBJ2-7; D gene uncertain. The CDR3 runs 11 residues. V shed 7 bases and J shed 3 bases, with 10 bases lying between them. Per the germline V gene, CDR1 is DFQATT and CDR2 is SNEGSKA (reference sequence). The CDR3 coding sequence is TGCAGTGGACTTGGTGACTACGAGCAGTACTTC. Translation: CSGLGDYEQYF.

This clone was seen just once. The CDR3 nucleotides are TGCGCCAGCAGCCCCTCGACTAGCGGGAGGAACGAGCAGTACTTC. It specifies CASSPSTSGRNEQYF. The chain uses TRBV5-1 and TRBJ2-7; the match to TRBD2 covers 13 bases. CDR3 size: 15 residues. With 4 bases clipped from V and 5 bases from J, the junction kept 6 bases outside the gene matches. Germline CDR1 is SGHRS and CDR2 is YFSETQ.

The chain has TRBV27 and TRBJ2-4; D is possibly TRBD1 (6 bases). Per germline, CDR1 MNHEY and CDR2 SMNVEV (reference sequence). Deletions cut 2 bases from V and 3 bases from J, with 11 bases between. This CDR3 is built from 15 residues. DNA for the CDR3: TGTGCCAGCAGTTTACAGGGACATCTCAAAAACATTCAGTACTTC. It specifies CASSLQGHLKNIQYF.

The rearrangement joins TRBV5-1 to TRBJ2-7; TRBD2 matches at 9 bases. The germline V gene encodes CDR1 SGHRS and CDR2 YFSETQ. CDR3 length: 15 amino acids. V lost 4 bases and J lost 0; bases outside the gene matches: 5. The CDR3 DNA follows: TGCGCCAGCAGCGGAGGACTAGCGAACTCCTACGAGCAGTACTTC. This gives the protein CASSGGLANSYEQYF.